The sequence of this T cell receptor (beta chain) was determined in a study of T cell changes during pregnancy in multiple sclerosis. V was clipped by 0 bases and J by 4 bases, with 7 bases between them. The CDR3 extends over 14 amino acids. Germline V gene data show CDR1 as SGDLS and CDR2 as YYNGEE. Repertoires were generated with immunoSEQ multiplex PCR, while TCRdb's copy carries only in-frame clones and drops some. The data show over 90,000 clones, 85% to 95% seen once. This material consisted of peripheral blood, taken after pregnancy. This clonotype was sampled from a female donor with multiple sclerosis, enrolled in a pregnancy study. The rearrangement uses TRBV9 and TRBJ2-2, with D unclear. CDR3 residues: CASSVVQVTGELFF. DNA of the CDR3: TGTGCCAGCAGCGTAGTACAAGTCACCGGGGAGCTGTTTTTT.